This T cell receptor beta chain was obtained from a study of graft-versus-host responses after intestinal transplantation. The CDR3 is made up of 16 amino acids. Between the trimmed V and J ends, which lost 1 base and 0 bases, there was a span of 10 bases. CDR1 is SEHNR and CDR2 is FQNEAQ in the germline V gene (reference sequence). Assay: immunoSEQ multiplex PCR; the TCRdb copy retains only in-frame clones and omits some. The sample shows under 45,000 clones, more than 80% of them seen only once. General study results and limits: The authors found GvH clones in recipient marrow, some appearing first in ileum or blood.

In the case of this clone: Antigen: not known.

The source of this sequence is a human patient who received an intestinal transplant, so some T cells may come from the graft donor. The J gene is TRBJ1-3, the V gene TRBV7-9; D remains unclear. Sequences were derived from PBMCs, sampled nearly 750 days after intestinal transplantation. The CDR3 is CASSLGGPISGNTIYF. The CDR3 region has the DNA TGTGCCAGCAGCTTAGGAGGGCCGATCTCTGGAAACACCATATATTTT.